This T cell receptor beta chain was identified during a study of identical twins. Donors were all healthy Caucasians. Points from the study as a whole: Within cord blood, abundant beta clonotypes carried fewer insertions, but memory repertoires showed no such trend.

Template switching, a step in the protocol, added a universal primer site, and cDNA carried unique molecular identifiers. One entry per CDR3 protein, called by TCRdb with MiXCR from the 5' RACE reads. The sample consists of under 900,000 distinct CDR3 sequences, around 12% of them appearing once. This clonotype was counted at least ten times. The antigen is undetermined. The same data also contributed to another study, on yellow fever vaccine responses in identical twins.

The sequenced sample was PBMCs. This TCR came from a woman aged 18 to 35 in good health.

The CDR3 reads CASRRQGARGYTF. In DNA, the CDR3 is TGTGCCAGCAGACGGCAGGGGGCTCGGGGCTACACCTTC. The rearrangement uses TRBV12-3 or TRBV12-4 and TRBJ1-2, with 8 bases that match TRBD1. With V trimmed by 6 bases and J by 8 bases, 8 bases remained unmatched. CDR3 length: 13 amino acids.